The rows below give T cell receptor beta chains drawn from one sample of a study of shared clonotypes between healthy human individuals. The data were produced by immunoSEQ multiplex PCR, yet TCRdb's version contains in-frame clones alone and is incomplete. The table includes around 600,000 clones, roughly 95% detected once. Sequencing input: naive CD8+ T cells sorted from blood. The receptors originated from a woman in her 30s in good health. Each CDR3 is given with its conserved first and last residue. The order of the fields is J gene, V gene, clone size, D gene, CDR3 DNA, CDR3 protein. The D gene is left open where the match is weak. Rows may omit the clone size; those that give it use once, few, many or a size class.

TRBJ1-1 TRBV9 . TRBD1 TGTGCCAGCAGCGCCGGGACAGGGGGCACTGAAGCTTTCTTT CASSAGTGGTEAFF
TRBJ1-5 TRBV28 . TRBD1 TGTGCCAGCAGTTCCACAGGGGGATGGGGTCAGCCCCAGCATTTT CASSSTGGWGQPQHF
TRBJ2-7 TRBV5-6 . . TGTGCCAGCAGCGGGGGTGACGTTGCATCCTACGAGCAGTACTTC CASSGGDVASYEQYF
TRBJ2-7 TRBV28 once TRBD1 TGTGCCAGCAGTTCGCTCAAGACAGGGACCTACGAGCAGTACTTC CASSSLKTGTYEQYF
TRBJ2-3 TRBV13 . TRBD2 TGTGCCAGCAGCCCCCTCGGGGGTCTAGCGGACGGTGGGGATACGCAGTATTTT CASSPLGGLADGGDTQYF
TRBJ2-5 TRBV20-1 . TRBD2 TGCAGTGCGCTCCTGGGCGGGAGGGAGTACTTC CSALLGGREYF
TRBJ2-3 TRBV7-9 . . TGTGCCAGCAGCCCCTCCCCGGATACGCAGTATTTT CASSPSPDTQYF
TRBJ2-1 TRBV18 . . TGTGCCAGCTCACCAACGGCAGGGCCCTACAATGAGCAGTTCTTC CASSPTAGPYNEQFF
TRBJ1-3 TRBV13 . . TGTGCCAGCAGCTTCCTCTCTGGAAACACCATATATTTT CASSFLSGNTIYF
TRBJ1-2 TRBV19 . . TGTGCCAGTAGTCCGGAGATGGGCCGGGAGGACTATGGCTACACCTTC CASSPEMGREDYGYTF
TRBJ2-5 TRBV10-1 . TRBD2 TGCGCCAGCAGTGATCTAGCGGGAGCTGGGGAGACCCAGTACTTC CASSDLAGAGETQYF
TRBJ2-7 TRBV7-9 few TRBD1 TGTGCCAGCAGCCCCCGGGACAGCCTAAAGGGGTACGAGCAGTACTTC CASSPRDSLKGYEQYF